These 8 T cell receptor beta chains share one sample of origin, sequenced in a study of blood T cell repertoires in COVID-19. Libraries were prepared by immunoSEQ multiplex PCR; TCRdb keeps only in-frame clonotypes and omits some of them. The table has roughly 100,000 clones, around 86% seen once. The sample taken for sequencing was peripheral blood. These receptors were obtained from a man over 45 with acute or convalescent COVID-19.

The chain recombines TRBV3-1 (or the pseudogene TRBV3-2) with TRBJ1-2; a possible D gene is TRBD1 (6 bases). The germline CDR1 and CDR2 sequences are LGHDT and YNNKEL (reference sequence). The CDR3 is 14 amino acids. V lost 5 bases to trimming and J lost 5 bases, with 15 bases between them. The CDR3 protein is CASSDLKQGYGYTF. Here the CDR3 DNA reads TGTGCCAGCAGCGATCTGAAACAGGGATATGGCTACACCTTC.

The genes are TRBV7-6 and TRBJ1-4, with TRBD1 as a possible D gene (5 bases). The CDR3 sequence is 17 residues long. V lost 3 bases and J lost 5, with 19 bases in between. Germline V CDR1 and CDR2: SGHVS, FNYEAQ. The CDR3 DNA follows: TGTGCCAGCAGCTTCAGTCCGGGGGACCACCCAAATGAAAAACTGTTTTTT. Translated, it gives CASSFSPGDHPNEKLFF.

This rearrangement joins TRBV12-5 to TRBJ1-2; D might be TRBD1 (6 bases). Germline CDR1 reads LGHNT; CDR2 reads FRNRAP. With 9 bases removed from V and 2 bases from J, the gap between germline ends came to 13 bases. The CDR3 loop spans 13 amino acids. CDR3 bases: TGTGCTAGCGGCGGGGGGCGAAACTATGGCTACACCTTC. This translates into CASGGGRNYGYTF.

V usage is TRBV2 and J usage is TRBJ1-5; D is undetermined. V was trimmed by 6 bases and J by 6 bases, leaving 21 bases between them. The CDR3 contains 16 residues. Germline CDR1 and CDR2: SNHLY and FYNNEI. In DNA, the CDR3 is TGTGCCAGCAGCGATCCAGTTTCCCCCACAAGTCAGCCCCAGCATTTT. Translating gives CASSDPVSPTSQPQHF.

The CDR3 DNA is TGTGCCAGCAGCAAAAGGGGTAAGAACACTGAAGCTTTCTTT. It specifies CASSKRGKNTEAFF. The chain employs TRBV21-1 and TRBJ1-1; the table's D call of TRBD1 was not tested on the DNA. TRBV21-1 is flagged as a pseudogene. CDR3 length: 14 residues.

V gene TRBV2 combines with J gene TRBJ2-5, with TRBD2 matching 9 bases. CDR3 size: 12 residues. J was trimmed by 9 bases and V by 6 bases; bases with no gene match: 5. Germline V gene data show CDR1 as SNHLY and CDR2 as FYNNEI. The CDR3 sequence is CASRLAGYPQYF. The CDR3 DNA reads as TGTGCCAGCAGACTAGCGGGCTATCCCCAGTACTTC.

This chain links TRBV19 with TRBJ1-5; 7 bases are shared with TRBD1. The CDR3 spans 14 residues. Per the germline V gene, CDR1 is LNHDA and CDR2 is SQIVND (reference sequence). The V gene end was trimmed by 3 bases and the J gene end by 2 bases; junction bases not matched to a gene: 1. This CDR3 is CASSIDRGNQPQHF. The DNA of the CDR3 is TGTGCCAGTAGTATCGACAGGGGCAATCAGCCCCAGCATTTT.

Worth noting for this clone: This may come from a read error, since a much larger clone is one base off. V is TRBV11-2 and J is TRBJ1-3; D gene ambiguous. CDR3 size: 13 residues. V shed 3 bases and J shed 4 bases, with 7 bases lying between them. Germline CDR1 and CDR2: SGHAT and FQNNGV. The CDR3 protein is CASSFLQGNTIYF. CDR3 nucleotides: TGTGCCAGCAGCTTTCTACAGGGAAACACCATATATTTT.